This entry lists 2 T cell receptor beta chains sequenced from one sample in a study of naive and memory T cell subsets. The SP2 primer and nested alpha and beta constant region primers amplified ligated cDNA in four rounds. TCRdb re-derived calls from the UMI-ligation and nested PCR reads in MiXCR, one entry per CDR3 protein. The sample shows approximately 37,000 distinct CDR3 sequences, 8% to 13% of them seen only once. Treatment reported: skin biopsy from PPD injection site in Mantoux-positive individual. TCR cDNA received a 3' ligated oligonucleotide that carried a UMI. The sample here was skin, taken from a tuberculin skin test site. Receptor source: an adult in good health.

This clonotype was observed at least ten times. The V call is TRBV6-5, the J call TRBJ2-1, with 10 nucleotides matching TRBD2. V was clipped by 0 bases and J by 4 bases; unmatched bases: 6. Germline assignment: CDR1 MNHEY and CDR2 SVGAGI. CDR3 size: 17 residues. The CDR3 nucleotides read TGTGCCAGCAGTTACTCCCCACTAGCGGGGCTTTACAATGAGCAGTTCTTC. Protein sequence: CASSYSPLAGLYNEQFF.

This clonotype was seen repeatedly, ten times or more. The rearrangement joins TRBV20-1 to TRBJ2-7; the D is unclear. Germline CDR1 is DFQATT and CDR2 is SNEGSKA (reference sequence). This CDR3 region has 13 residues. Trimming removed 3 bases from V and 1 base from J, with 10 bases in between. The DNA of the CDR3 is TGCAGTGCTAGTCAGTTTAATTCCTACGAGCAGTACTTC. This translates into CSASQFNSYEQYF.